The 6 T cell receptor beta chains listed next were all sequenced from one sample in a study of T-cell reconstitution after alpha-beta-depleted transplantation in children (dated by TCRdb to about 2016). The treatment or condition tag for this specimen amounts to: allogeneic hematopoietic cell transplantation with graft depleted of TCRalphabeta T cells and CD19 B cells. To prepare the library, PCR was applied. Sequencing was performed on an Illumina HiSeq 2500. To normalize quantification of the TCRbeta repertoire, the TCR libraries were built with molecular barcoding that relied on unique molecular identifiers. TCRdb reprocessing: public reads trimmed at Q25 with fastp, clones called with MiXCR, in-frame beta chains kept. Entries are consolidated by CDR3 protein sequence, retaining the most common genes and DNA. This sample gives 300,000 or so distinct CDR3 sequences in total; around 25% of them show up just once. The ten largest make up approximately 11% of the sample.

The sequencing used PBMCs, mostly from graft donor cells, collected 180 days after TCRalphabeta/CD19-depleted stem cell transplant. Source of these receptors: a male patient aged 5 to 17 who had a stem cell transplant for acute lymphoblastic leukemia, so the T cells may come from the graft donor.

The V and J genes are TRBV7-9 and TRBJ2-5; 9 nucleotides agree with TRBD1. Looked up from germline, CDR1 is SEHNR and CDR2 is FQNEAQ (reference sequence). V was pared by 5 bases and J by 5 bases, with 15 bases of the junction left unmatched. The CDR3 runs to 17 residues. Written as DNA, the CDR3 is TGTGCCAGCAGCCAACCCCCCCGGGACAGGGTAGCGGAGACCCAGTACTTC. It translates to CASSQPPRDRVAETQYF.

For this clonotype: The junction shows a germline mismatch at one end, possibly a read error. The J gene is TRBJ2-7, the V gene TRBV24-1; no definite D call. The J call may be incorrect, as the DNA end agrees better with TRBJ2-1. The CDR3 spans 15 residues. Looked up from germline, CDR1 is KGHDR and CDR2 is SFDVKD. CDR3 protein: CPTSVAQGSSYEQFF. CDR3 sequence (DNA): TGTCCCACCAGTGTCGCACAAGGTAGCTCCTACGAGCAGTTCTTC.

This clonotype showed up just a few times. In DNA, the CDR3 is TGTGCCAGCAGTCAGGTACTAGCGGGGCCACGCGAGTACTTC. As protein: CASSQVLAGPREYF. The rearrangement links TRBV28 to TRBJ2-7, with 10 nucleotides matching TRBD2. There are 14 residues in the CDR3. Germline V CDR1 and CDR2: MDHEN, SYDVKM. Trimming at V came to 5 bases and at J to 11 bases, leaving 12 bases not matched to a gene.

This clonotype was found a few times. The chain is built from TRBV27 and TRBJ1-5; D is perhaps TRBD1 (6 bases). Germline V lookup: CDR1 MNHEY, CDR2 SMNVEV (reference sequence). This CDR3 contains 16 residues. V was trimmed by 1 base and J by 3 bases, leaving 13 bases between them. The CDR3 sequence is CASSLYPGHLNQPQHF. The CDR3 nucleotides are TGTGCCAGCAGTTTATACCCGGGACACCTCAATCAGCCCCAGCATTTT.

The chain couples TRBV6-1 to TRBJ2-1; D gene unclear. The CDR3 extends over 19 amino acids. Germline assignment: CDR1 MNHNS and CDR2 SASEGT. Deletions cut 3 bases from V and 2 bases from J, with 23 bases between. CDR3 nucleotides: TGTGCCAGCAGTGATCCCACCCGTGGTAGGACCCACGCCTACAATGAGCAGTTCTTC. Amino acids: CASSDPTRGRTHAYNEQFF.

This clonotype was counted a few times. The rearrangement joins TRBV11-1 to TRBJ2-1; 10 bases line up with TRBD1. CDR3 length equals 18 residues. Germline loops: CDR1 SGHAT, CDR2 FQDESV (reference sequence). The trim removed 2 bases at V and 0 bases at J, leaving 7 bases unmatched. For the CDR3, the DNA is TGTGCCAGCAGCTTAAGACAGGGGGCCTTTCTCTCCTACAATGAGCAGTTCTTC. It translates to CASSLRQGAFLSYNEQFF.